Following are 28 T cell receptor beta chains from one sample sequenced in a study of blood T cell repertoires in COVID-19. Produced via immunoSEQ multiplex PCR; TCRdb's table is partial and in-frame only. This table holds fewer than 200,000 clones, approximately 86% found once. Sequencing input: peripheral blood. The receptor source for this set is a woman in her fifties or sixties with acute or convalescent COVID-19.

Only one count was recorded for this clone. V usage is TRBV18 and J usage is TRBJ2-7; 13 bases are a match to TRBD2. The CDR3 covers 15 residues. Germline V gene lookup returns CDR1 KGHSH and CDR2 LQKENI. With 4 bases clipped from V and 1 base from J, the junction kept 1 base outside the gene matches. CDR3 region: CASSRTSGGSYEQYF. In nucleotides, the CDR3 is TGTGCCAGCTCACGGACTAGCGGGGGTTCCTACGAGCAGTACTTC.

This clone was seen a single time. This CDR3 reads CASSLAQYTEAFF. The CDR3 region has the DNA TGTGCCAGCAGCTTAGCCCAATACACTGAAGCTTTCTTT. The chain couples TRBV11-2 to TRBJ1-1; D unresolved. This CDR3 has 13 residues. CDR1 and CDR2 from the germline V gene are SGHAT and FQNNGV. V dropped 1 base and J dropped 3 bases, with 6 bases sitting between them.

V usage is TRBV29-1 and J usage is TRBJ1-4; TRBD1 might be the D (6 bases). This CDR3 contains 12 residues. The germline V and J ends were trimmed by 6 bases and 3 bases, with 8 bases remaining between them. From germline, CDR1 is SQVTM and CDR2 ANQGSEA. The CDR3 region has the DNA TGCAGCGTAGGACAGCCTAATGAAAAACTGTTTTTT. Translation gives CSVGQPNEKLFF.

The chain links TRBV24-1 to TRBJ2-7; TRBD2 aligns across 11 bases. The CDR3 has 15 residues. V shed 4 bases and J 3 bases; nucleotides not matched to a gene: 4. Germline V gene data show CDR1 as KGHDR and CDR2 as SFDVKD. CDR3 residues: CATSDPSGGLYEQYF. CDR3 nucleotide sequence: TGTGCCACCAGTGACCCTAGCGGGGGGCTCTACGAGCAGTACTTC.

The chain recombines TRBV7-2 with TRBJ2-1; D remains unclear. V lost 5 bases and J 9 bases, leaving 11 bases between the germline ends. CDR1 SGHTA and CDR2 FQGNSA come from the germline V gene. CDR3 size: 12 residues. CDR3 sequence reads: CASSRGESEQFF. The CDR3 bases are TGTGCCAGCAGCCGCGGAGAGAGTGAGCAGTTCTTC. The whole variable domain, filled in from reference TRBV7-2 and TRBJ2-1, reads GAGVSQSPSNKVTEKGKDVELRCDPISGHTALYWYRQSLGQGLEFLIYFQGNSAPDKSGLPSDRFSAERTGGSVSTLTIQRTQQEDSAVYLCASSRGESEQFFGPGTRLTVL.

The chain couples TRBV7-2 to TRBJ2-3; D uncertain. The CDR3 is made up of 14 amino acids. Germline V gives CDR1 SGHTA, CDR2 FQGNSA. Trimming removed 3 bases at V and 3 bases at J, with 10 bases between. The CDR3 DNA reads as TGTGCCAGCAGCTTCCCGAAACTAACAGATACGCAGTATTTT. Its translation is CASSFPKLTDTQYF.

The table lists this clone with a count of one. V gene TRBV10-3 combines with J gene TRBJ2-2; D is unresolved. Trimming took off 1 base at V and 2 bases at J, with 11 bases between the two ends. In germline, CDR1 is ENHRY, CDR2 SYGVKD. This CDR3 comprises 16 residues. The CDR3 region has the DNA TGTGCCATCAGTGAGTTACGGTCATCAAACACCGGGGAGCTGTTTTTT. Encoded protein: CAISELRSSNTGELFF.

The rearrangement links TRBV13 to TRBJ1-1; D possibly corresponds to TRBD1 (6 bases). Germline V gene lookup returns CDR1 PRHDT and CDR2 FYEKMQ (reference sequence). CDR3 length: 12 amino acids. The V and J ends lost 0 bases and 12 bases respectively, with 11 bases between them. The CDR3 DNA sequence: TGTGCCAGCAGCTTAGGAAGGGGGAAGACTTTCTTT. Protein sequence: CASSLGRGKTFF.

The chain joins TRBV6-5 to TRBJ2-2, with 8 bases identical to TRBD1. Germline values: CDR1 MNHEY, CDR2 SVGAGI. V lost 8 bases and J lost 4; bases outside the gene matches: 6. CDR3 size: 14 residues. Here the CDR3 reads CASQGARSTGELFF. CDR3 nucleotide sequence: TGTGCCAGCCAGGGGGCGCGCAGCACCGGGGAGCTGTTTTTT.

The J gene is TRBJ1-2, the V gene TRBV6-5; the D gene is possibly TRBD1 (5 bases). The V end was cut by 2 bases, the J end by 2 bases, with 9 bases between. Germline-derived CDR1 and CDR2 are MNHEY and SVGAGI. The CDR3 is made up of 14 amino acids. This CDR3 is CASSYVQVNYGYTF. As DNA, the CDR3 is TGTGCCAGCAGTTACGTACAGGTGAACTATGGCTACACCTTC.

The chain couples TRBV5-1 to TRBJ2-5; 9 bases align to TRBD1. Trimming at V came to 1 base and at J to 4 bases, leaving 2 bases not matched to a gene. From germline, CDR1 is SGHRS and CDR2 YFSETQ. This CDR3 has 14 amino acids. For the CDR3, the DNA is TGCGCCAGCAGCTTGAGGACAGGGGTAGAGACCCAGTACTTC. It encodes CASSLRTGVETQYF.

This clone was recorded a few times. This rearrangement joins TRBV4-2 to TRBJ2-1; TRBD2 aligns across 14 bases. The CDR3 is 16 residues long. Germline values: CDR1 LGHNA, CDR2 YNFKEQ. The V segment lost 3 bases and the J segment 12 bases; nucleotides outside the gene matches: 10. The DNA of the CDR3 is TGTGCCAGCAGCCAGGGGACTAGCGGGGGATTTGGGGTGCAGTTCTTC. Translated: CASSQGTSGGFGVQFF.

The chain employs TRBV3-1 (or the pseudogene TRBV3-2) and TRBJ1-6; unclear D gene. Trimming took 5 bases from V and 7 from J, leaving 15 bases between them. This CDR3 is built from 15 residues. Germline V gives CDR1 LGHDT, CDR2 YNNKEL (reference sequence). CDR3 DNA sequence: TGTGCCAGCAGCGAAAGAGGTGCCGCGAATTCACCCCTCCACTTT. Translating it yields CASSERGAANSPLHF.

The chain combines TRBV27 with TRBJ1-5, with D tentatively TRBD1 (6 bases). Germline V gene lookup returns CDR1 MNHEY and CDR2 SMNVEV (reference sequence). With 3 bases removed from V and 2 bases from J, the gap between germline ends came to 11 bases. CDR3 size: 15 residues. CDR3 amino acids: CASSLGGAGNQPQHF. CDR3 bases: TGTGCCAGCAGTTTGGGGGGGGCTGGCAATCAGCCCCAGCATTTT.

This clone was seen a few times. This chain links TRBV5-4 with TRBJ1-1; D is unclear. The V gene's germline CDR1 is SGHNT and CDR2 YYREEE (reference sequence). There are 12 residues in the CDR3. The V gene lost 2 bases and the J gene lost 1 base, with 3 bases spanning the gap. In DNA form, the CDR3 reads TGTGCCAGCAGCTTCGGGAACACTGAAGCTTTCTTT. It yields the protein CASSFGNTEAFF.

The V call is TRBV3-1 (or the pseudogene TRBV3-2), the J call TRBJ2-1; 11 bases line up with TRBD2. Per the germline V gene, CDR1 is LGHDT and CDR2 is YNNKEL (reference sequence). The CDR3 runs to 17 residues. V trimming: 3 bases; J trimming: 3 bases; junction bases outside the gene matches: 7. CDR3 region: CASSHFASGGSYNEQFF. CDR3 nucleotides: TGTGCCAGCAGCCATTTCGCTAGCGGGGGGAGCTACAATGAGCAGTTCTTC.

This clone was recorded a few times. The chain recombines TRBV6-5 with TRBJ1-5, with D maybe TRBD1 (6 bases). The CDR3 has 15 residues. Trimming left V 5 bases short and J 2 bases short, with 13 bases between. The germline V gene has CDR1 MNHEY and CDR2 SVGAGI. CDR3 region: CASSPEGDGNQPQHF. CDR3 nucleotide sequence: TGTGCCAGCAGTCCAGAGGGGGATGGCAATCAGCCCCAGCATTTT.

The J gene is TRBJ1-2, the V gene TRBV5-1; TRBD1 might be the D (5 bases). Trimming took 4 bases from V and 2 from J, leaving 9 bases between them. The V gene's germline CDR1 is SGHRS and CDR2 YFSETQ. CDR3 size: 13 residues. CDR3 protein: CASSIGVNYGYTF. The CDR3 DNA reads TGCGCCAGCAGCATAGGGGTAAACTATGGCTACACCTTC.

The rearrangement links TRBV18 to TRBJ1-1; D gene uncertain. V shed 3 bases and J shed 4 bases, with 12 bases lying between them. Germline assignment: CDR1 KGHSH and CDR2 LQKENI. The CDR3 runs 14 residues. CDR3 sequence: CASSPHQELTEAFF. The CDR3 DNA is TGTGCCAGCTCACCTCACCAAGAACTCACTGAAGCTTTCTTT.

The CDR3 DNA reads TGTGCCAGCAGCTTAACATTCGCTTCTGAAGCTTTCTTT. As protein: CASSLTFASEAFF. This chain joins TRBV7-9 and TRBJ1-1; D is ambiguous. This CDR3 spans 13 amino acids. The germline V gene encodes CDR1 SEHNR and CDR2 FQNEAQ (reference sequence). V lost 2 bases and J lost 6, with 10 bases in between. Full variable domain (outside the CDR3, taken from reference TRBV7-9 and TRBJ1-1): DTGVSQNPRHKITKRGQNVTFRCDPISEHNRLYWYRQTLGQGPEFLTYFQNEAQLEKSRLLSDRFSAERPKGSFSTLEIQRTEQGDSAMYLCASSLTFASEAFFGQGTRLTVV.

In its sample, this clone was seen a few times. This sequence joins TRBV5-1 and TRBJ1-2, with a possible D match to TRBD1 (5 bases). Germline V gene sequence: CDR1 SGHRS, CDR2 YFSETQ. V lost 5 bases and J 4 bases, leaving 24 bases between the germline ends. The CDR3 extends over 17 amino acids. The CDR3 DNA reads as TGCGCCAGCAGGGGCCGGACAACGAACGGACCCTCCTATGGCTACACCTTC. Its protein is CASRGRTTNGPSYGYTF.

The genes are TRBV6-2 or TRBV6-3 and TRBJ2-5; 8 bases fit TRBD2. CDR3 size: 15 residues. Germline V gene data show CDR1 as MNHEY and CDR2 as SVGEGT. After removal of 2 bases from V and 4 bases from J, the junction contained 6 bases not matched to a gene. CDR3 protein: CASSYRREGRETQYF. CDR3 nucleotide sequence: TGTGCCAGCAGTTACCGTCGGGAGGGAAGAGAGACCCAGTACTTC.

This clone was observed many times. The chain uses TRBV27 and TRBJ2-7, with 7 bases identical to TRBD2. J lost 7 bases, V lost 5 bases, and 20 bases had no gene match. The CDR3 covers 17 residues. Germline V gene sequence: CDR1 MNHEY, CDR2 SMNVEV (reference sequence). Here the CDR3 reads CASSPSGDRGLRGEQYF. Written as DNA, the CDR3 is TGTGCCAGCAGTCCGAGCGGGGACCGAGGCTTACGGGGGGAGCAGTACTTC.

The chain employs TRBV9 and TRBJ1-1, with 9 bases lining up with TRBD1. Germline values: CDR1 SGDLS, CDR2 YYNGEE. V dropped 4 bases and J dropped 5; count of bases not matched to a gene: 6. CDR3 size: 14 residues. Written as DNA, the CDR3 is TGTGCCAGCAGCTTCGGGACAGGGCTAACTGAAGCTTTCTTT. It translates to CASSFGTGLTEAFF. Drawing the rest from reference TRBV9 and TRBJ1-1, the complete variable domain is DSGVTQTPKHLITATGQRVTLRCSPRSGDLSVYWYQQSLDQGLQFLIQYYNGEERAKGNILERFSAQQFPDLHSELNLSSLELGDSALYFCASSFGTGLTEAFFGQGTRLTVV.

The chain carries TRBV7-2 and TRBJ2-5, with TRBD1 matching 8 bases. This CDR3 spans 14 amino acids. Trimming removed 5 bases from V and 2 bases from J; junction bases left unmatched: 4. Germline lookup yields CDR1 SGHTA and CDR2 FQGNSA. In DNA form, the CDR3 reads TGTGCCAGCAGCCTGGGACAGGCTCAAGAGACCCAGTACTTC. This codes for CASSLGQAQETQYF.

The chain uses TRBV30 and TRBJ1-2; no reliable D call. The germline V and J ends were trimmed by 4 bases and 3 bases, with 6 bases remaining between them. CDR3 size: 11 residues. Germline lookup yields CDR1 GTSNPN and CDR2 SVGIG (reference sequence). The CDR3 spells CAWKAYYGYTF. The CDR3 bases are TGTGCCTGGAAAGCCTACTATGGCTACACCTTC. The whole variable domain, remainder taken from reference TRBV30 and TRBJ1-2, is SQTIHQWPATLVQPVGSPLSLECTVEGTSNPNLYWYRQAAGRGLQLLFYSVGIGQISSEVPQNLSASRPQDRQFILSSKKLLLSDSGFYLCAWKAYYGYTFGSGTRLTVV.

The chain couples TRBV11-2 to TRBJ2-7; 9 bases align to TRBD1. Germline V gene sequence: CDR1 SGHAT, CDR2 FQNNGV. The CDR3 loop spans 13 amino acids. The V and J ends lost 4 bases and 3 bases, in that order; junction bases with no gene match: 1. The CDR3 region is CASSSDRGYEQYF. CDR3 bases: TGTGCCAGCAGCTCGGACAGGGGCTACGAGCAGTACTTC.

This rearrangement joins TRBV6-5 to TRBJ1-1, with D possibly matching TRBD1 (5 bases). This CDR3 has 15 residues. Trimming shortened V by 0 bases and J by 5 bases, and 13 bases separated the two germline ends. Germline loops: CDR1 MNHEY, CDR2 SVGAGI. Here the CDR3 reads CASSYSQGWGTEAFF. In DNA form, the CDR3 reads TGTGCCAGCAGTTACTCGCAGGGTTGGGGTACTGAAGCTTTCTTT.